This T cell receptor (beta chain) emerged from a study of blood T cell repertoires in COVID-19. This CDR3 has 16 amino acids. Trimming removed 4 bases from V and 0 bases from J; junction bases left unmatched: 8. Germline CDR1 and CDR2: LNHNV and YYDKDF (reference sequence). This clone showed up just a few times. Source study methods: Amplifying reference gene primers gave estimates of nucleated cell counts. Some clones are missing from TCRdb's copy, which holds only in-frame ones; the method was immunoSEQ multiplex PCR. From that table come the V and J calls and clone size; the DNA was used to work out D and trimming. This table holds a few hundred thousand clones, 90% found once.

The sequence came from a middle-aged woman with COVID-19, enrolled during active disease. The specimen was peripheral blood. V and J are TRBV15 and TRBJ2-7; 8 bases agree with TRBD1. The CDR3 region is CATSTWDRRSSYEQYF. Here the CDR3 DNA reads TGTGCCACCAGCACCTGGGACAGGCGAAGCTCCTACGAGCAGTACTTC.